This T cell receptor beta chain is drawn from a study of shared clonotypes between healthy human individuals. At the level of the study: Donors, aged 18 to 49, were a couple of women and a few men.

Points from the study as a whole: Generally, naive subsets came out with larger estimated richness than memory subsets.

The assay was immunoSEQ multiplex PCR, and TCRdb's table has in-frame clones only and misses some. Found here are fewer than 1.6 million clones, less than 99% of them singletons; the top ten hold 0.3% to 0.45%. About this clone itself: Its specificity is not known.

CDR1 is MDHEN, CDR2 SYDVKM, per germline. The CDR3 covers 16 residues. V dropped 4 bases and J dropped 10 bases, with 25 bases sitting between them. Sequenced sample: naive CD4+ T cells sorted from blood. Noted subset: CD45RA+ positively selected. The rearrangement links TRBV28 to TRBJ1-1, with D possibly TRBD1 on 5 matching bases. This sequence was found in a young man in good health. CDR3 bases: TGTGCCAGCAGTTCTTTCTCCGCCGGGGCCGCATTGGGAGCTTTCTTT. The encoded protein is CASSSFSAGAALGAFF.